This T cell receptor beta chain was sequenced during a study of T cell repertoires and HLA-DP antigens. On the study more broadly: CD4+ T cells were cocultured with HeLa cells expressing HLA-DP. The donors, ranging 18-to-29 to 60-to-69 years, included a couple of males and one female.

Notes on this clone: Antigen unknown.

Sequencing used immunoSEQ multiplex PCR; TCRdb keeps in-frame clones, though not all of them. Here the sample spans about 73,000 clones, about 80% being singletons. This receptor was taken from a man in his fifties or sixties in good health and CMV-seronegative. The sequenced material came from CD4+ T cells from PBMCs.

CDR3 nucleotide sequence: TGCAGCGTTCGGGACAGTACCTACGAGCAGTACTTC. It yields the protein CSVRDSTYEQYF. The gene calls are TRBV29-1 and TRBJ2-7, with TRBD1 matching 7 bases. Losses at the gene ends were 5 bases for V and 2 bases for J; bases not matched to a gene: 3. From germline, CDR1 is SQVTM and CDR2 ANQGSEA. This CDR3 contains 12 residues.